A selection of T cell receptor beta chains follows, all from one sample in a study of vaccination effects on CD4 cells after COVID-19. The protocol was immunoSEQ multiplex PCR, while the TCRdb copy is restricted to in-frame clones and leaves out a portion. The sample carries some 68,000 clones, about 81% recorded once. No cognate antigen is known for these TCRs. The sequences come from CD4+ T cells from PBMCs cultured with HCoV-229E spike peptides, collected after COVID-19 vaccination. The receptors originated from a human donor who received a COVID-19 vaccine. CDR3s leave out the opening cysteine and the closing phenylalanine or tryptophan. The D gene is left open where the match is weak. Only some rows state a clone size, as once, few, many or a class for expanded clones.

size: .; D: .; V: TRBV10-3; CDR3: AISEAGTNQPQH
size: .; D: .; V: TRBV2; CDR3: ASSNRLAGELF
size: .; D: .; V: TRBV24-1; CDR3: ATDRGQVNQPQH
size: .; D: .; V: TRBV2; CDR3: ASSEALETQY
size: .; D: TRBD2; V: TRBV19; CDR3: ASSVGGARTDTQY
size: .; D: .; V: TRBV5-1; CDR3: ASSVRRGEETQY
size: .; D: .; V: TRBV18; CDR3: ASSPGDWETQY
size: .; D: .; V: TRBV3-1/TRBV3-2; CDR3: ASSPWARGQNEQF
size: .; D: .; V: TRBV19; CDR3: ASSRGVQQPQH
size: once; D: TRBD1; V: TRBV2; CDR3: ASSVQGVGNEKLF
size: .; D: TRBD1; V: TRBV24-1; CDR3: ATSDPGTGGNTQY
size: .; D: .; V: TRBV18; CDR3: ASSPMGLNTEAF
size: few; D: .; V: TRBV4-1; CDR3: ASSQPSGERAGELF
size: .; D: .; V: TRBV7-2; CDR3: ASSLVREKLF